A selection of T cell receptor beta chains follows, all from one sample in a study of cytotoxic CD8 clonotypes in ibrutinib-treated CLL. The protocol was immunoSEQ multiplex PCR, while the TCRdb copy is restricted to in-frame clones and leaves out a portion. The repertoire includes 120,000 to 150,000 clones, under 95% of them detected once, and roughly 10% sits in the top ten. The sequenced sample was PBMCs, obtained after 12 months of ibrutinib treatment. These receptors were taken from a human donor with chronic lymphocytic leukemia. The CDR3 runs from the conserved cysteine through the conserved F or W. A D gene is named only where the DNA matches it firmly. Part of the rows lack a size; the others show once, few, many or a class for expanded clones.

j_gene | d_gene | abundance | len | v_gene | CDR3aa | CDR3nt
TRBJ2-7 | - | - | 16 | TRBV7-6 | CASSRSGATNSYEQYF | TGTGCCAGCAGCCGCTCCGGAGCCACAAACTCCTACGAGCAGTACTTC
TRBJ2-5 | - | - | 14 | TRBV2 | CASRPSTGRETQYF | TGTGCCAGCAGACCATCTACTGGGCGAGAGACCCAGTACTTC
TRBJ2-7 | - | - | 14 | TRBV6-9 | CASTDPDRSYEQYF | TGTGCCAGCACCGACCCCGACAGAAGCTACGAGCAGTACTTC
TRBJ2-7 | - | - | 11 | TRBV28 | CASSMNYEQYF | TGTGCCAGCAGCATGAACTACGAGCAGTACTTC
TRBJ2-7 | - | - | 15 | TRBV12-2 | CASRLVGTSSYEQYF | TGTGCAAGTCGCTTAGTCGGGACTAGCTCCTACGAGCAGTACTTC
TRBJ2-7 | - | - | 15 | TRBV27 | CASSFDGVSSYEQYF | TGTGCCAGCAGTTTCGACGGCGTGAGCTCCTACGAGCAGTACTTC
TRBJ1-4 | TRBD1 | - | 16 | TRBV5-1 | CASSRTGGVNGEKLFF | TGCGCCAGCAGCAGGACAGGGGGCGTCAACGGGGAAAAACTGTTTTTT
TRBJ2-7 | TRBD2 | - | 15 | TRBV27 | CASSPRGGSSYEQYF | TGTGCCAGCAGTCCCCGGGGGGGGAGCTCCTACGAGCAGTACTTC
TRBJ2-7 | - | - | 15 | TRBV15 | CATSPGQGAFYEQYF | TGTGCCACCAGCCCTGGACAAGGTGCGTTCTACGAGCAGTACTTC
TRBJ2-5 | TRBD1 | - | 15 | TRBV28 | CASSSPGTAQETQYF | TGTGCCAGCAGTTCTCCCGGGACAGCCCAAGAGACCCAGTACTTC
TRBJ1-2 | - | - | 16 | TRBV2 | CASSPNRDGTLGGYTF | TGTGCCAGCAGCCCGAACCGGGACGGTACATTGGGTGGCTACACCTTC
TRBJ2-5 | - | once | 14 | TRBV19 | CASSPLWSQETQYF | TGTGCCAGTAGCCCCTTGTGGAGCCAAGAGACCCAGTACTTC
TRBJ2-7 | TRBD1 | - | 14 | TRBV29-1 | CSVGRLGQGSEQYF | TGCAGCGTTGGCCGTTTGGGACAGGGTTCCGAGCAGTACTTC
TRBJ2-1 | TRBD2 | - | 14 | TRBV19 | CASSDASGYNEQFF | TGTGCCAGTAGTGACGCTAGCGGATACAATGAGCAGTTCTTC
TRBJ2-7 | TRBD2 | once | 15 | TRBV18 | CASSPSVAGVNEQYF | TGTGCCAGCTCACCGTCCGTTGCGGGAGTCAACGAGCAGTACTTC
TRBJ2-5 | - | - | 15 | TRBV6-5 | CASSPGPEDQETQYF | TGTGCCAGCAGCCCGGGCCCCGAAGATCAAGAGACCCAGTACTTC
TRBJ2-1 | - | - | 13 | TRBV19 | CASTGQMGNEQFF | TGTGCCAGTACCGGCCAGATGGGGAATGAGCAGTTCTTC
TRBJ2-5 | TRBD2 | - | 13 | TRBV11-2 | CASSPPGGETQYF | TGTGCCAGCAGCCCCCCGGGGGGGGAGACCCAGTACTTC
TRBJ1-1 | - | - | 13 | TRBV6-5 | CASSLREGTEAFF | TGTGCCAGCAGTTTAAGGGAGGGCACTGAAGCTTTCTTT
TRBJ2-1 | - | - | 13 | TRBV5-1 | CASSPWGYNEQFF | TGCGCCAGCAGCCCGTGGGGGTACAATGAGCAGTTCTTC
TRBJ1-5 | - | - | 16 | TRBV21-1 | CASSKAEERVNQPQHF | TGTGCCAGCAGCAAAGCGGAGGAAAGGGTCAATCAGCCCCAGCATTTT
TRBJ2-3 | - | few | 12 | TRBV12-5 | CASGPGSDTQYF | TGTGCTAGTGGCCCCGGATCAGATACGCAGTATTTT
TRBJ1-5 | - | - | 13 | TRBV11-2 | CASSLAVNQPQHF | TGTGCCAGCAGCTTAGCTGTAAATCAGCCCCAGCATTTT
TRBJ2-4 | TRBD2 | - | 16 | TRBV9 | CASSQASGSQENIQYF | TGTGCCAGCAGCCAGGCTAGCGGGAGTCAGGAAAACATTCAGTACTTC
TRBJ2-7 | TRBD1 | - | 15 | TRBV6-6 | CASSPRQGLMYEQYF | TGTGCCAGCAGTCCGCGACAGGGTTTAATGTACGAGCAGTACTTC
TRBJ2-2 | - | - | 14 | TRBV7-2 | CASSARRVTGELFF | TGTGCCAGCAGCGCGCGGAGGGTCACCGGGGAGCTGTTTTTT
TRBJ1-5 | - | - | 15 | TRBV10-3 | CAISESGDSNQPQHF | TGTGCCATCAGTGAGTCCGGGGACAGCAATCAGCCCCAGCATTTT
TRBJ1-4 | - | - | 11 | TRBV15 | CATSSGEKLFF | TGTGCCACCAGCTCCGGTGAAAAACTGTTTTTT
TRBJ2-6 | TRBD2 | - | 18 | TRBV28 | CASSTGTSGSTGANVLTF | TGTGCCAGCAGTACCGGGACTAGCGGGAGTACAGGGGCCAACGTCCTGACTTTC